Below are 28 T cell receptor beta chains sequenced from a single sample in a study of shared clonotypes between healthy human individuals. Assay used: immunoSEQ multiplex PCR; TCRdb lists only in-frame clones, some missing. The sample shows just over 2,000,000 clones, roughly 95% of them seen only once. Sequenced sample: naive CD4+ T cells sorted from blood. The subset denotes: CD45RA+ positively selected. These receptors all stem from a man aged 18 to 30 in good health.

CDR3 in amino acids: CATGSYNSPLHF. The CDR3 DNA is TGTGCCACGGGCTCCTATAATTCACCCCTCCACTTT. The genes are TRBV18 and TRBJ1-6; D remains ambiguous. Germline V gene lookup returns CDR1 KGHSH and CDR2 LQKENI. With 10 bases removed from V and 0 bases from J, the gap between germline ends came to 4 bases. This CDR3 comprises 12 residues. Full variable domain (missing parts from reference TRBV18 and TRBJ1-6): NAGVMQNPRHLVRRRGQEARLRCSPMKGHSHVYWYRQLPEEGLKFMVYLQKENIIDESGMPKERFSAEFPKEGPSILRIQQVVRGDSAAYFCATGSYNSPLHFGNGTRLTVT.

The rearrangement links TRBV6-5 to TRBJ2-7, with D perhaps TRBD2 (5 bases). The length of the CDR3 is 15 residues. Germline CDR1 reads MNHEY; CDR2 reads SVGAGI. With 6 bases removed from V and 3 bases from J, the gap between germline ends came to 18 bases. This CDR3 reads CASSLQLERFYEQYF. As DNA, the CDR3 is TGTGCCAGCAGCCTACAACTAGAACGGTTCTACGAGCAGTACTTC.

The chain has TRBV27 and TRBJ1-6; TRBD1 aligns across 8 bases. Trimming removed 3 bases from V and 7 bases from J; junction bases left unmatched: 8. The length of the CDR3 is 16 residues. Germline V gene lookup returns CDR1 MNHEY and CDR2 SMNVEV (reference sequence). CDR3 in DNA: TGTGCCAGCAGTTTTGCCCGACAGGGGTGGAATTCACCCCTCCACTTT. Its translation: CASSFARQGWNSPLHF.

CDR3 nucleotides: TGTGCCTGGAGTACAACGGGCTCCTATAATTCACCCCTCCACTTT. Protein sequence: CAWSTTGSYNSPLHF. The chain uses TRBV30 and TRBJ1-6; D is unclear. Trimming cost V 2 bases and J 0 bases, with 8 bases left between them. The CDR3 sequence is 15 residues long. The germline CDR1 and CDR2 sequences are GTSNPN and SVGIG (reference sequence).

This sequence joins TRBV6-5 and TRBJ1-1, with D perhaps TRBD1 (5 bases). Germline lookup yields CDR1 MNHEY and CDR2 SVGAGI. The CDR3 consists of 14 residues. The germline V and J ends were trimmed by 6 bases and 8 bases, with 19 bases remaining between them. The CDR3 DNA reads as TGTGCCAGCAGAAATTTTGACAGTCTAAGCGAAGCTTTCTTT. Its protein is CASRNFDSLSEAFF.

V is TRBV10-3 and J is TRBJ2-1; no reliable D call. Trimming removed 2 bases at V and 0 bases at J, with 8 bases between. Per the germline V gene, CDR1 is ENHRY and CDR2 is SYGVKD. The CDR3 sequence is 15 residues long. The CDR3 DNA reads TGTGCCATCAGTGAGGCGGATAGCTCCTACAATGAGCAGTTCTTC. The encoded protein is CAISEADSSYNEQFF.

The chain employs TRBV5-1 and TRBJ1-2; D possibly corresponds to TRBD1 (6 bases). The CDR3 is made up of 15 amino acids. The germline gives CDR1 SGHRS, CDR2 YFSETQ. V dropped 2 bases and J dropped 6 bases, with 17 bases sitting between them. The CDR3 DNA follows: TGCGCCAGCAGCTTTACCGACAGGTCCGGGGATGGCTACACCTTC. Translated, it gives CASSFTDRSGDGYTF. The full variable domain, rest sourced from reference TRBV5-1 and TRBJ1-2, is KAGVTQTPRYLIKTRGQQVTLSCSPISGHRSVSWYQQTPGQGLQFLFEYFSETQRNKGNFPGRFSGRQFSNSRSEMNVSTLELGDSALYLCASSFTDRSGDGYTFGSGTRLTVV.

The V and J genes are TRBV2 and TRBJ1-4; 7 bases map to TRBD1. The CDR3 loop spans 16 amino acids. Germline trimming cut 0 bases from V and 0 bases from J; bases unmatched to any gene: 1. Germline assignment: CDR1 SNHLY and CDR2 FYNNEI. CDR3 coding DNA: TGTGCCAGCAGTGAAGCCGGGACAGCAACTAATGAAAAACTGTTTTTT. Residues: CASSEAGTATNEKLFF.

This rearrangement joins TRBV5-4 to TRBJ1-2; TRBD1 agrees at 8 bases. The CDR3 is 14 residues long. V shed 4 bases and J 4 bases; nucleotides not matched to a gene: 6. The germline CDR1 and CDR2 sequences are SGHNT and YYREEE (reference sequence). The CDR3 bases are TGTGCCAGCAGCCCGGACGGACAGGGCTATGGCTACACCTTC. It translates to CASSPDGQGYGYTF.

The CDR3 spells CAWRGGFAPYNEQFF. CDR3 sequence (DNA): TGTGCCTGGAGGGGCGGGTTTGCGCCCTACAATGAGCAGTTCTTC. The chain employs TRBV30 and TRBJ2-1; perhaps TRBD2 as D (5 bases). The CDR3 totals 15 residues. Germline lookup yields CDR1 GTSNPN and CDR2 SVGIG (reference sequence). V lost 3 bases and J lost 2, with 14 bases in between.

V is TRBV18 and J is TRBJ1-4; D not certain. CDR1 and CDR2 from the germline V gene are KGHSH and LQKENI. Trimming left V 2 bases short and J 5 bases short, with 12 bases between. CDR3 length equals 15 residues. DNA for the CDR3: TGTGCCAGCTCACCAACCCAGGACCCAAATGAAAAACTGTTTTTT. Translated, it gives CASSPTQDPNEKLFF. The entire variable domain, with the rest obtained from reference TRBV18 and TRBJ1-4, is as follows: NAGVMQNPRHLVRRRGQEARLRCSPMKGHSHVYWYRQLPEEGLKFMVYLQKENIIDESGMPKERFSAEFPKEGPSILRIQQVVRGDSAAYFCASSPTQDPNEKLFFGSGTQLSVL.

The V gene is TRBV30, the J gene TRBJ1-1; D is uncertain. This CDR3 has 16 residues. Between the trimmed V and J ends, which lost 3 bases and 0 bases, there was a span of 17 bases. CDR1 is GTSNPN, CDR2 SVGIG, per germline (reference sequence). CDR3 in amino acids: CAWRTGGWELNTEAFF. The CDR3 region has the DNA TGTGCCTGGAGGACCGGAGGATGGGAGCTGAACACTGAAGCTTTCTTT.

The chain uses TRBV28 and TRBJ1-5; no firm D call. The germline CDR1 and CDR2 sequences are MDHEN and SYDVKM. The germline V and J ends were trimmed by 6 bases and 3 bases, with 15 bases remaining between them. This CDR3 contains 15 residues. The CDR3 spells CASSLDGRINQPQHF. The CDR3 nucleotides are TGTGCCAGCAGCTTAGATGGACGGATCAATCAGCCCCAGCATTTT.

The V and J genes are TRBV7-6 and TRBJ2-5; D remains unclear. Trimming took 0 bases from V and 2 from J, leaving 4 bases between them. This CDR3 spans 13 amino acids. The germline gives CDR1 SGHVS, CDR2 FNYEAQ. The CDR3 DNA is TGTGCCAGCAGCTTAGCAATGCAAGAGACCCAGTACTTC. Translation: CASSLAMQETQYF.

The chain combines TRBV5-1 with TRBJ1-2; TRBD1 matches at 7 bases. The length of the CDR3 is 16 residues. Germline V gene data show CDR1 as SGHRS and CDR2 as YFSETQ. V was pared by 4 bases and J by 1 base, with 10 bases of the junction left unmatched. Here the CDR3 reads CASSKGGPLLNYGYTF. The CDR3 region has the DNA TGCGCCAGCAGCAAAGGGGGCCCCTTGCTTAACTATGGCTACACCTTC.

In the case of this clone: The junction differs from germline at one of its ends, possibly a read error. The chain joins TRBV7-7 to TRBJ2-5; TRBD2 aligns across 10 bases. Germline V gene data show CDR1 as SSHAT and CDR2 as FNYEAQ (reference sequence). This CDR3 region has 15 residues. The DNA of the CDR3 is TGTGCTAGCAGCAAGCTAGCGGGGGAACAAGAGACCCAGTACTTC. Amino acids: CASSKLAGEQETQYF.

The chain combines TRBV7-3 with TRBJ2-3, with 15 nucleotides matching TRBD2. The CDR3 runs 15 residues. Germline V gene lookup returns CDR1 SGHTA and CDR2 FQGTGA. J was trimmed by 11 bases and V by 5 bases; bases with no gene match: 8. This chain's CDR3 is CASSPGLAGGTGQYF. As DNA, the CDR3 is TGTGCCAGCAGCCCGGGACTAGCGGGGGGAACGGGGCAGTATTTT.

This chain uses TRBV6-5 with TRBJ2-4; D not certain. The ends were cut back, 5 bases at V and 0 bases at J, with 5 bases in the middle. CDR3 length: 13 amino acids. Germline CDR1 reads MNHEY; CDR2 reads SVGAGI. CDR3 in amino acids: CASSPIAKNIQYF. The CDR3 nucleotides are TGTGCCAGCAGTCCCATAGCCAAAAACATTCAGTACTTC.

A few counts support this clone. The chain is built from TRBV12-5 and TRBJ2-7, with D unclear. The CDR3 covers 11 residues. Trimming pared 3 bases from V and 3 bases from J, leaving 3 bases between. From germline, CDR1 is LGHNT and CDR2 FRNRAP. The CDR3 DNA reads TGTGCTAGTGGTTTCGGCTACGAGCAGTACTTC. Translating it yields CASGFGYEQYF.

CDR3 in amino acids: CASSGAVSAGQPQHF. The CDR3 DNA sequence: TGTGCCAGCAGTGGGGCCGTTAGCGCGGGGCAGCCCCAGCATTTT. The chain recombines TRBV2 with TRBJ1-5; D is ambiguous. The V end lost 4 bases, the J end lost 7 bases, and 17 bases lay between the germline ends. Germline CDR1 and CDR2: SNHLY and FYNNEI. CDR3 length: 15 amino acids.

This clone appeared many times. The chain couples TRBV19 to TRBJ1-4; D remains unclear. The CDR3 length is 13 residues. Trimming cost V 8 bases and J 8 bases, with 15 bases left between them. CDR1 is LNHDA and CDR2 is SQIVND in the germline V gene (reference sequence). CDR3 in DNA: TGTGCCAGTTCCAGTCTAACTGGGGAAAAACTGTTTTTT. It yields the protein CASSSLTGEKLFF.

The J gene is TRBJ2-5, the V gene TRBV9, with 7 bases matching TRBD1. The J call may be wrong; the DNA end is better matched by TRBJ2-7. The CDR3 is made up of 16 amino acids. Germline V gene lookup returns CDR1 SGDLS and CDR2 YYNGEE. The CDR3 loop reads CASSLRDRGSPYEQYF. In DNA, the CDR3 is TGTGCCAGCAGCCTAAGGGACAGAGGATCGCCCTACGAGCAGTACTTC.

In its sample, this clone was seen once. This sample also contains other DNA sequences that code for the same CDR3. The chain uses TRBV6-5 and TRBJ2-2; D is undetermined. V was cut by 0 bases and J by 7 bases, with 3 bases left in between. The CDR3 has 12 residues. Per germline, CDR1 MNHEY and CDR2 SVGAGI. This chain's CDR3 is CASSYSGGELFF. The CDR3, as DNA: TGTGCCAGCAGTTACTCGGGCGGGGAGCTGTTTTTT.

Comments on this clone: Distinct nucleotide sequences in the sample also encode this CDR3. CDR3 in amino acids: CASSQPSTDTQYF. CDR3 bases: TGCGCCAGCAGCCAACCCTCCACAGATACGCAGTATTTT. The chain employs TRBV5-1 and TRBJ2-3; no clear D. Trimming removed 4 bases at V and 2 bases at J, with 8 bases between. This CDR3 region has 13 residues. Germline CDR1 SGHRS, CDR2 YFSETQ.

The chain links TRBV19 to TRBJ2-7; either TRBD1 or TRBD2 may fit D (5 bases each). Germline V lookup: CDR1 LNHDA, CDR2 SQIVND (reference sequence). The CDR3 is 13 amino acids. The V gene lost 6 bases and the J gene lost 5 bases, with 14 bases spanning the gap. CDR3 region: CASSGAHNNEQYF. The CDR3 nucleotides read TGTGCCAGTAGCGGGGCACATAATAACGAGCAGTACTTC. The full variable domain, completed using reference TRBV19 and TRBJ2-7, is DGGITQSPKYLFRKEGQNVTLSCEQNLNHDAMYWYRQDPGQGLRLIYYSQIVNDFQKGDIAEGYSVSREKKESFPLTVTSAQKNPTAFYLCASSGAHNNEQYFGPGTRLTVT.

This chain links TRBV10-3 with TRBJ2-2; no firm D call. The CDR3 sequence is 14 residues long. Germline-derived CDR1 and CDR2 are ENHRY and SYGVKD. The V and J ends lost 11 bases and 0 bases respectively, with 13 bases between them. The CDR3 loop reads CAASGTANTGELFF. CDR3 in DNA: TGTGCCGCCTCTGGCACAGCGAACACCGGGGAGCTGTTTTTT.

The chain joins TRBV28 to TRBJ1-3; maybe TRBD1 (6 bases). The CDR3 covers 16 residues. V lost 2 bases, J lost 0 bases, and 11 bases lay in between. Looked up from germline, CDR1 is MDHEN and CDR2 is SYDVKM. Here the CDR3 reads CASSLGTPISGNTIYF. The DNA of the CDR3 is TGTGCCAGCAGTTTAGGGACACCGATCTCTGGAAACACCATATATTTT.

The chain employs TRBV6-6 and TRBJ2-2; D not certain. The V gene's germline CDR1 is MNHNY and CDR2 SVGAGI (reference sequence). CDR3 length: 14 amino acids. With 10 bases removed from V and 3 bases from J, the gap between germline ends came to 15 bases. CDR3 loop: CATPIGGDTGELFF. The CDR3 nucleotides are TGTGCCACCCCTATTGGTGGGGACACCGGGGAGCTGTTTTTT.